Listed below are T cell receptor beta chains from one sample, sequenced in a study of technical replicates of blood from a few donors. The repertoire was sequenced with immunoSEQ multiplex PCR; TCRdb's copy has only in-frame clones and lacks some. This sample yields around 61,000 clones, of which around 85% are seen a single time; more than 4.5% belongs to the top ten. Sequencing used PBMCs. These receptors all come from a human donor in good health. Some clones in this sample may be carry-over from other donors' samples. The CDR3 runs from the conserved cysteine through the conserved F or W.

j_call,v_call,cdr3_length,cdr3_aa
TRBJ2-4,TRBV9,15,CASSVGGSSKNIQYF
TRBJ2-7,TRBV5-1,16,CASSFRLAGGPGEQYF
TRBJ1-2,TRBV19,15,CASSIATGTDYGYTF
TRBJ1-6,TRBV2,15,CASSGQGRNNSPLHF
TRBJ2-7,TRBV7-8,14,CASSRNRDLYEQYF
TRBJ2-4,TRBV5-1,14,CASSLGTGVVIQYF
TRBJ2-7,TRBV2,14,CASSVIRVTYEQYF
TRBJ1-1,TRBV19,16,CASRIGSKGVITEAFF
TRBJ2-7,TRBV10-3,15,CAISESAATSYEQYF
TRBJ2-3,TRBV5-4,15,CASSLGGGSTDTQYF
TRBJ2-5,TRBV18,16,CASSPASWTGKETQYF
TRBJ2-1,TRBV6-6,15,CASSMTSGAYNEQFF
TRBJ1-5,TRBV2,13,CASSGQGGQPQHF
TRBJ2-7,TRBV25-1,14,CATTLTGTGNEQYF
TRBJ2-2,TRBV11-3,15,CASSFYREGTGELFF
TRBJ1-1,TRBV27,14,CASSLTGGGTEAFF